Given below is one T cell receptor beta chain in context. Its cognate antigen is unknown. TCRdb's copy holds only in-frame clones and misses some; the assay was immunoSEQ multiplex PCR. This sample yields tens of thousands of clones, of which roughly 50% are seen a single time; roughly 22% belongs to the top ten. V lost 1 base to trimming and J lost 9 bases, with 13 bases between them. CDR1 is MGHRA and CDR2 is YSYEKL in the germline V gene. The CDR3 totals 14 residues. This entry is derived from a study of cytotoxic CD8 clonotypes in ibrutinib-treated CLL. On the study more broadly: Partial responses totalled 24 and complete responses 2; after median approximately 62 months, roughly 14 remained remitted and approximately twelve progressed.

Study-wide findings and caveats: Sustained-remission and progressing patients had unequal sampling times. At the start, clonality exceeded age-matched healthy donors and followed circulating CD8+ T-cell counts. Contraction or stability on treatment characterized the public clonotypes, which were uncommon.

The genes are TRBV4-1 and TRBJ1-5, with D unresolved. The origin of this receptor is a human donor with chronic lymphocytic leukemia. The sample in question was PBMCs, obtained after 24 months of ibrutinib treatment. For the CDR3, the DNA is TGCGCCAGCAGCCAAGGGGTTAGTTTGGCGCCCCAGCATTTT. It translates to CASSQGVSLAPQHF.